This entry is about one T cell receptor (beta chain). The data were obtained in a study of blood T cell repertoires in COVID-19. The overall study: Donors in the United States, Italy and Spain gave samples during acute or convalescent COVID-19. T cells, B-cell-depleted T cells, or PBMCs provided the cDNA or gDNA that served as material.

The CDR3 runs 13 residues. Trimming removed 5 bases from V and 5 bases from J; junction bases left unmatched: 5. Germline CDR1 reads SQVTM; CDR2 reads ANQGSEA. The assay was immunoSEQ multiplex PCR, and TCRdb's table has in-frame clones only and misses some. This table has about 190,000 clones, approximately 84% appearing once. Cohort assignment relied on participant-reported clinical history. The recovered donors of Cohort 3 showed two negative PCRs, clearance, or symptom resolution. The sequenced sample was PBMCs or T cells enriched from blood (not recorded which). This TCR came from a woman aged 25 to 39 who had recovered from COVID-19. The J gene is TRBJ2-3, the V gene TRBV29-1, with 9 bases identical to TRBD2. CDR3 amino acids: CSVCGGAEDTQYF. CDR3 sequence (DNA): TGCAGCGTTTGCGGGGGGGCCGAAGATACGCAGTATTTT.